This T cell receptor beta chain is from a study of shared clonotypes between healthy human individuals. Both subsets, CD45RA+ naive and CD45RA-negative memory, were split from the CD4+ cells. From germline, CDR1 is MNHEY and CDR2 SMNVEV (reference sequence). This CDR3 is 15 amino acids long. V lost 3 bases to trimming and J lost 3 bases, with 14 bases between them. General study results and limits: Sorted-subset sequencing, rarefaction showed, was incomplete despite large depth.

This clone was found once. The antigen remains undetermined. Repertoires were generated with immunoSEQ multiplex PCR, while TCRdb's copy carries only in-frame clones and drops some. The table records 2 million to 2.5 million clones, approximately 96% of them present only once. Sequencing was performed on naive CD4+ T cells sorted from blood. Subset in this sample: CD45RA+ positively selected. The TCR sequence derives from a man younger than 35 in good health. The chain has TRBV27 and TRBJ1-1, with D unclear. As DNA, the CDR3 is TGTGCCAGCAGTTTTAGAGGGTTTCTGGACACTGAAGCTTTCTTT. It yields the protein CASSFRGFLDTEAFF.